Listed here is a single T cell receptor (beta chain). Measured with immunoSEQ multiplex PCR; TCRdb has only the in-frame clones, and not every one. The sample holds approximately 1,500,000 clones, about 98% seen once. The sample is drawn from a study of shared clonotypes between healthy human individuals. The sequence derives from a man between 25 and 39 years old in good health. The sequencing input was naive CD4+ T cells sorted from blood. Subset described: CD45RA+ positively selected.

The CDR3 DNA follows: TGTGCCAGCAGCTTAGGGGGGGAAGGACCGAAGAGGCAGCCCCAGCATTTT. Residues: CASSLGGEGPKRQPQHF. The genes are TRBV11-3 and TRBJ1-5; a weak D match, TRBD1 (5 bases). Germline V lookup: CDR1 SGHNT, CDR2 YENEEA. Trimming removed 1 base from V and 7 bases from J, with 20 bases in between. The CDR3 extends over 17 amino acids. The whole variable domain, remainder taken from reference TRBV11-3 and TRBJ1-5, is EAGVVQSPRYKIIEKKQPVAFWCNPISGHNTLYWYLQNLGQGPELLIRYENEEAVDDSQLPKDRFSAERLKGVDSTLKIQPAELGDSAVYLCASSLGGEGPKRQPQHFGDGTRLSIL.